A single T cell receptor (beta chain) is shown here with its context. This sample was included in a study of blood T cell repertoires in COVID-19. Turning to the study itself: Acute and convalescent COVID-19 samples came from the United States, Italy and Spain.

TCRdb's table, derived via immunoSEQ multiplex PCR, lists solely in-frame clones and lacks some. Of some 200,000 clones listed, 80% were seen once; the top ten hold approximately 6.6%. V trimming: 5 bases; J trimming: 6 bases; junction bases outside the gene matches: 3. From germline, CDR1 is ENHRY and CDR2 SYGVKD. The CDR3 totals 14 residues. The sequencing input was peripheral blood. This sequence originates from a woman between 70 and 85 years old with acute or convalescent COVID-19. The chain combines TRBV10-3 with TRBJ1-4; 10 bases agree with TRBD1. Here the CDR3 reads CAISPGTGDEKLFF. CDR3 in DNA: TGTGCCATCAGTCCCGGGACAGGGGATGAAAAACTGTTTTTT.